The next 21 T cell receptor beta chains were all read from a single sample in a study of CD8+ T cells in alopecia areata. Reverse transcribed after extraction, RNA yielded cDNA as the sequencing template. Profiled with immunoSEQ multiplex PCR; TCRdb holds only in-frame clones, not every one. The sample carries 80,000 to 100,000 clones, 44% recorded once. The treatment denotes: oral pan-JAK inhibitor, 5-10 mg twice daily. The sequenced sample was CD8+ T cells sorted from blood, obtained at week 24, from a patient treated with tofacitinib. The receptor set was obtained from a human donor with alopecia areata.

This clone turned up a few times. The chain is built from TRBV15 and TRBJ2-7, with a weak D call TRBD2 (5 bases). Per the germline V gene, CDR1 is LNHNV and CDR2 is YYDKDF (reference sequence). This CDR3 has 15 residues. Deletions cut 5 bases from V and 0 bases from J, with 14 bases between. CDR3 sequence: CATSFDLAASYEQYF. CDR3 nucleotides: TGTGCCACCAGCTTTGACCTAGCAGCCTCCTACGAGCAGTACTTC. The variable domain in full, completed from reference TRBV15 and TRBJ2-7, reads DAMVIQNPRYQVTQFGKPVTLSCSQTLNHNVMYWYQQKSSQAPKLLFHYYDKDFNNEADTPDNFQSRRPNTSFCFLDIRSPGLGDTAMYLCATSFDLAASYEQYFGPGTRLTVT.

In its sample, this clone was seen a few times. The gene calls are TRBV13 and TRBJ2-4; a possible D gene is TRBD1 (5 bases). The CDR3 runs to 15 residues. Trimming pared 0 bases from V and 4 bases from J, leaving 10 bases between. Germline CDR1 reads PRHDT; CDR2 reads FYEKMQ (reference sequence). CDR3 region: CASSLGMAGKNIQYF. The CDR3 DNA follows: TGTGCCAGCAGCTTAGGGATGGCAGGGAAAAACATTCAGTACTTC.

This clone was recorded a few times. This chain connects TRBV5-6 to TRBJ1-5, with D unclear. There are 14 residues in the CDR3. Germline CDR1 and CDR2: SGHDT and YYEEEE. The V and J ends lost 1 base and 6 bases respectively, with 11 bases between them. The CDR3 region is CASSLRGWGQPQHF. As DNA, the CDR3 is TGTGCCAGCAGCTTGCGAGGCTGGGGTCAGCCCCAGCATTTT. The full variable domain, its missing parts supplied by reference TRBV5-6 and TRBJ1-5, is DAGVTQSPTHLIKTRGQQVTLRCSPKSGHDTVSWYQQALGQGPQFIFQYYEEEERQRGNFPDRFSGHQFPNYSSELNVNALLLGDSALYLCASSLRGWGQPQHFGDGTRLSIL.

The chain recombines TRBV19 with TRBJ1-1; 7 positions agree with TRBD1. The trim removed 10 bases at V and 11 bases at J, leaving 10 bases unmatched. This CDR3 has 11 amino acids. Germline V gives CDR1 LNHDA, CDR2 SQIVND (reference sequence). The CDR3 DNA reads TGTGCCACTCTGACAGGGTCCGTGGCTTTCTTT. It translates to CATLTGSVAFF.

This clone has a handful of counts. For the CDR3, the DNA is TGTGCCAGCGGGTTCTCTCCGCAGTATTTT. Translating gives CASGFSPQYF. This rearrangement joins TRBV9 to TRBJ2-3; D remains unclear. Looked up from germline, CDR1 is SGDLS and CDR2 is YYNGEE. This CDR3 is built from 10 residues. Trimming shortened V by 7 bases and J by 10 bases, and 10 bases separated the two germline ends.

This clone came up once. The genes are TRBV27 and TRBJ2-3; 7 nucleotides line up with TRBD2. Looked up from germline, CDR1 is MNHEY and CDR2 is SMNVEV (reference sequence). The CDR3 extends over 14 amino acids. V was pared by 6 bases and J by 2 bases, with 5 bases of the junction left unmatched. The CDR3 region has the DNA TGTGCCAGCAGGGCTAGCGGTCCCACAGATACGCAGTATTTT. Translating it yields CASRASGPTDTQYF.

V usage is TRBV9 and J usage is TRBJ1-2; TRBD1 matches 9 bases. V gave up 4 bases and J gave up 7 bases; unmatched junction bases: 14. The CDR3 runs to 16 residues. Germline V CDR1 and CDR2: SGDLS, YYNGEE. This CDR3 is CASSFGQGPESGGYTF. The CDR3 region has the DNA TGTGCCAGCAGCTTCGGACAGGGGCCTGAGAGTGGTGGCTACACCTTC.

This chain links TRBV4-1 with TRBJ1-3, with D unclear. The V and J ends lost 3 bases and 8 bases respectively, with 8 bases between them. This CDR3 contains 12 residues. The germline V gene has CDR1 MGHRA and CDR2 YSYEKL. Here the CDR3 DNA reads TGCGCCAGCAGCCATGTTGCGGACACCATATATTTT. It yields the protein CASSHVADTIYF.

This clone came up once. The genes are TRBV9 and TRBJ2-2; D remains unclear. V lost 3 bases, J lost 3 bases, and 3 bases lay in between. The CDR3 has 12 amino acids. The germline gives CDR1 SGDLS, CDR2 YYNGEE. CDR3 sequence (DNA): TGTGCCAGCAGCGCAGACACCGGGGAGCTGTTTTTT. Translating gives CASSADTGELFF.

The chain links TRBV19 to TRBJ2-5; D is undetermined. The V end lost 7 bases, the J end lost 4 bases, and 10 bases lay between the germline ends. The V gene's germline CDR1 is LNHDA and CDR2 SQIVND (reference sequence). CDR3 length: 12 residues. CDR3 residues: CASNRRGETQYF. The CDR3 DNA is TGTGCCAGTAATAGGAGAGGAGAGACCCAGTACTTC.

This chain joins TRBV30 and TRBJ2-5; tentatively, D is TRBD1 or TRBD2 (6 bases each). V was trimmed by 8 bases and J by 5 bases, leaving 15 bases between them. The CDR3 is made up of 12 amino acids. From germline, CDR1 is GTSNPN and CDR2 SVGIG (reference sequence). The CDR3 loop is CAGGGPRETQYF. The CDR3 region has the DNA TGTGCCGGAGGGGGACCCCGGGAGACCCAGTACTTC.

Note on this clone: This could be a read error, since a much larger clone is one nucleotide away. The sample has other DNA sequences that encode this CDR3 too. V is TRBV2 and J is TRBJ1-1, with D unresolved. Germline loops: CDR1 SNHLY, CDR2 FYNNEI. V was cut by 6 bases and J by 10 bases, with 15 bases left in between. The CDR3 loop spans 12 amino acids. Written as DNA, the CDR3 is TGTGCCAGCAGGCAGCCCGGCGCCGGAGCTTTCTTT. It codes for CASRQPGAGAFF.

The CDR3 protein is CASSLGPGTSYEQYF. The CDR3 DNA is TGTGCCAGCAGCTTAGGCCCCGGGACCTCCTACGAGCAGTACTTC. The V call is TRBV13, the J call TRBJ2-7, with D perhaps given as TRBD1 or TRBD2 (5 bases each). The CDR3 loop spans 15 amino acids. Looked up from germline, CDR1 is PRHDT and CDR2 is FYEKMQ (reference sequence). V was cut by 0 bases and J by 0 bases, with 9 bases left in between.

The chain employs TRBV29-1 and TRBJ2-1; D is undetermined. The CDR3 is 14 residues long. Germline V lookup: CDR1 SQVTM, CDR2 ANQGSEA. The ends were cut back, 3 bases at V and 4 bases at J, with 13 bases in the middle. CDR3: CSVEDYSPYNEQFF. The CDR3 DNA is TGCAGCGTTGAGGATTACTCCCCGTACAATGAGCAGTTCTTC.

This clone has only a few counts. The CDR3: CATSRGVGGEHSNQPQHF. The CDR3 bases are TGTGCCACCAGCAGAGGAGTGGGAGGGGAACATAGCAATCAGCCCCAGCATTTT. V and J are TRBV15 and TRBJ1-5; possibly TRBD1 for D (5 bases). V lost 1 base and J lost 0, with 16 bases in between. From germline, CDR1 is LNHNV and CDR2 YYDKDF (reference sequence). The CDR3 extends over 18 amino acids.

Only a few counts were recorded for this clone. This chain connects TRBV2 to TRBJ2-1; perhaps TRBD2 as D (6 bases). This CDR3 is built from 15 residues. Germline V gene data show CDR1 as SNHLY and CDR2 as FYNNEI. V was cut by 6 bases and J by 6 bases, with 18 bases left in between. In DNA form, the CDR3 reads TGTGCCAGCAGCAGGATAGGGGCAGCGGGCAATGAGCAGTTCTTC. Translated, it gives CASSRIGAAGNEQFF.

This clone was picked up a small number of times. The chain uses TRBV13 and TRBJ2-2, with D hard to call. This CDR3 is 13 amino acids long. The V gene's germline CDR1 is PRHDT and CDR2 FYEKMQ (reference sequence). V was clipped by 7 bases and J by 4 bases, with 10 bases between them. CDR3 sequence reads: CASTPSFTGELFF. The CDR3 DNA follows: TGTGCCAGCACACCCAGTTTCACCGGGGAGCTGTTTTTT.

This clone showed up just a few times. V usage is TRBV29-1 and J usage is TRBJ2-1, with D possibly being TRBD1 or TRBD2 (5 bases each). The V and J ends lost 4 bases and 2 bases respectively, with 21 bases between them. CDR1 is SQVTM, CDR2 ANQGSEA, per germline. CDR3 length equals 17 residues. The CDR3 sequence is CSVGEGSNPTPYNEQFF. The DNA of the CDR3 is TGCAGCGTTGGCGAGGGGAGCAACCCTACTCCCTACAATGAGCAGTTCTTC.

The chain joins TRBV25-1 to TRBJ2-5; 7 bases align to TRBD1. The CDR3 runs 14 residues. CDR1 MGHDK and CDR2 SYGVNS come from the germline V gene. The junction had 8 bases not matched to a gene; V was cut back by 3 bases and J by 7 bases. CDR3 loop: CASSDLTGPATQYF. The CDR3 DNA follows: TGTGCCAGCAGTGACTTGACAGGGCCGGCGACCCAGTACTTC.

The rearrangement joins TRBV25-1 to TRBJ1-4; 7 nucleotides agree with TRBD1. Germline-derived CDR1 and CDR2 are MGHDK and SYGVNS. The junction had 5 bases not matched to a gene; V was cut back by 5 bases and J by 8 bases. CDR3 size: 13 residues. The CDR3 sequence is CASSLQGGEKLFF. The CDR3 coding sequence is TGTGCCAGCAGTCTCCAGGGGGGCGAAAAACTGTTTTTT.

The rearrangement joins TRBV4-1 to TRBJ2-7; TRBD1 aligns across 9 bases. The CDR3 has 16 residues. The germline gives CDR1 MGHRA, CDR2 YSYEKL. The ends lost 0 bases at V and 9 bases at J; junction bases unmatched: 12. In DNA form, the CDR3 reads TGCGCCAGCAGCCAAGAAGGGAAGTACAGGGGGCGCGGGCAGTACTTC. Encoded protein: CASSQEGKYRGRGQYF.